What follows describes a single TCR beta chain. Its antigen is not known. The source of the sample is a study of shared clonotypes between healthy human individuals. Study background: Per donor, CD8 memory used one plate, CD8 naive used two, CD4 memory used three and CD4 naive used three. General study findings and limits: Of the naive CD4 clonotypes, approximately 5% were shared across a few donors. Blood was the only sampled material, and tissue repertoires likely differ.

Germline V CDR1 and CDR2: LNHNV, YYDKDF (reference sequence). The CDR3 loop spans 15 amino acids. Trimming removed 0 bases from V and 4 bases from J, with 9 bases in between. Subsets obtained from CD4+ cells comprised CD45RA+ naive and CD45RA-negative memory cells. TCRdb's copy holds only in-frame clones and misses some; the assay was immunoSEQ multiplex PCR. Among approximately 720,000 clones, 55% to 75% were seen once, and the ten largest hold approximately 1.8%. The receptor was isolated from a woman aged 25-40 years in good health. Sequencing was carried out using memory CD4+ T cells sorted from blood. The subset: CD45RA-negative fraction. The chain combines TRBV15 with TRBJ1-4; D remains unclear. CDR3 in amino acids: CATSRDSVHNEKLFF. The CDR3 DNA sequence: TGTGCCACCAGCAGAGATAGCGTCCATAATGAAAAACTGTTTTTT.